This T cell receptor beta chain stems from a study of T cell responses to AZD1222 COVID-19 vaccine. Study-level results: The study sampled repertoires only after the peak T cell response. Donors were largely white British and mainly female; clonal diversity was possibly underestimated. With dominance at 160-218 and 743-854, vaccine-associated CD4 TCRs spanned spike.

This CDR3 has 15 amino acids. CDR1 is LGHDT, CDR2 YNNKEL, per germline (reference sequence). Trimming cost V 4 bases and J 5 bases; bases outside gene matches: 7. To note about this clone: Its antigen is as yet unknown.

Using immunoSEQ multiplex PCR, the repertoire was profiled, and TCRdb retains in-frame clones only, with some absent. Of more than 100,000 clones listed, about 92% are singletons. Samples with a second dose at about 4 or about 12 weeks were pooled together. The chain is built from TRBV3-1 (or the pseudogene TRBV3-2) and TRBJ1-4; 7 bases match TRBD1. Sample: peripheral blood, taken 28 days after the second AZD1222 dose. This receptor was identified in an adult who received the AZD1222 COVID-19 vaccine. The CDR3 sequence: CASSRPGQRNEKLFF. CDR3 nucleotide sequence: TGTGCCAGCAGCCGCCCGGGACAGAGAAATGAAAAACTGTTTTTT.